The rows below give T cell receptor beta chains drawn from one sample of a study of blood T cell repertoires in COVID-19. Sequencing used immunoSEQ multiplex PCR; TCRdb keeps in-frame clones, though not all of them. The sample shows more than 300,000 clones, roughly 91% of them seen only once. Specimen: PBMCs or T cells enriched from blood (not recorded which). The receptors shown here come from a woman younger than 30 who had recovered from COVID-19. The CDR3 runs from the conserved cysteine through the conserved F or W. A D gene is named only where the DNA matches it firmly. Expanded clones are given a class, and other clones once, few, many or no size at all.

J gene,V gene,clone size,D gene,CDR3 protein,CDR3 DNA
TRBJ2-3,TRBV6-2/TRBV6-3,-,-,CASSYSSGLLEDTQYF,TGTGCCAGCAGTTACTCGAGCGGGCTCCTTGAGGATACGCAGTATTTT
TRBJ1-5,TRBV5-5,few,-,CASSPGGGGVNQPQHF,TGTGCCAGCAGCCCGGGGGGTGGGGGCGTCAATCAGCCCCAGCATTTT
TRBJ2-7,TRBV3-1/TRBV3-2,-,TRBD2,CASSQGTLAELYGQYF,TGTGCCAGCAGCCAAGGAACCCTAGCGGAGCTCTACGGGCAGTACTTC
TRBJ1-2,TRBV28,few,TRBD1,CASRDRDSRGYTF,TGTGCCAGCCGAGACCGGGACAGTCGTGGCTACACCTTC
TRBJ1-6,TRBV7-8,-,TRBD1,CASSGAMGQGRLSPLHF,TGTGCCAGCAGCGGGGCGATGGGACAGGGTCGACTTTCACCCCTCCACTTT
TRBJ1-1,TRBV28,once,-,CATFNTEAFF,TGTGCCACCTTTAACACTGAAGCTTTCTTT
TRBJ2-3,TRBV12-3/TRBV12-4,-,-,CASSPVLGDTQYF,TGTGCCAGCAGTCCCGTACTAGGAGATACGCAGTATTTT
TRBJ2-3,TRBV5-1,-,TRBD2,CASSLAFLGLSTDTQYF,TGCGCCAGCAGCTTGGCCTTCTTGGGACTATCCACAGATACGCAGTATTTT
TRBJ2-7,TRBV11-2,-,TRBD1,CASSLDVSGTGFLSDEQYF,TGTGCCAGCAGCTTAGATGTCTCAGGGACAGGGTTCCTTAGCGACGAGCAGTACTTC
TRBJ2-1,TRBV7-2,-,TRBD2,CASSSRLAGLYNEQFF,TGTGCCAGCAGCTCCCGCCTAGCGGGCCTCTACAATGAGCAGTTCTTC
TRBJ1-2,TRBV7-8,-,-,CASSARQRTAYGYTF,TGTGCCAGCAGCGCCCGACAGAGAACGGCCTATGGCTACACCTTC
TRBJ2-1,TRBV4-2,once,TRBD2,CASSPLGGEQFF,TGTGCCAGCAGCCCCCTGGGGGGGGAGCAGTTCTTC
TRBJ2-1,TRBV11-2,-,-,CASSPYPSGDNEQFF,TGTGCCAGCAGCCCCTACCCTTCGGGTGACAATGAGCAGTTCTTC
TRBJ1-4,TRBV2,-,TRBD1,CASRAGQGNEKLFF,TGTGCCAGCAGAGCGGGACAGGGGAATGAAAAACTGTTTTTT
TRBJ2-1,TRBV4-2,-,TRBD2,CASSQVLAGAYNEQFF,TGTGCCAGCAGCCAGGTGCTAGCGGGGGCCTACAATGAGCAGTTCTTC
TRBJ1-6,TRBV9,-,TRBD1,CASSVAQGAGSPLHF,TGTGCCAGCAGCGTAGCTCAGGGGGCAGGCTCACCCCTCCACTTT
TRBJ2-2,TRBV7-2,-,TRBD1,CASSSHPRGYTGELFF,TGTGCCAGCAGCTCCCACCCCAGGGGGTACACCGGGGAGCTGTTTTTT
TRBJ1-6,TRBV2,once,TRBD1,CASRTGAGNSPLHF,TGTGCCAGCAGGACAGGGGCAGGGAATTCACCCCTCCACTTT
TRBJ1-2,TRBV6-2/TRBV6-3,-,-,CASSADKASYGYTF,TGTGCCAGCAGTGCGGACAAAGCTTCCTATGGCTACACCTTC
TRBJ2-7,TRBV7-9,-,TRBD1,CASSSGQGHEQYF,TGTGCCAGCAGCTCGGGACAGGGCCACGAGCAGTACTTC
TRBJ1-2,TRBV14,once,-,CASSQATGLNYGYTF,TGTGCCAGCAGCCAAGCGACAGGCCTTAACTATGGCTACACCTTC
TRBJ1-1,TRBV7-9,-,-,CASSLGTPEAFF,TGTGCCAGCAGCTTAGGAACTCCCGAAGCTTTCTTT